The 9 T cell receptor beta chains below come from one sample, sequenced in a study of CD4+ T cells in melanoma. Profiling relied on immunoSEQ multiplex PCR, and the TCRdb table lists in-frame clones only, not all of them. The data show around 100,000 clones, with around 92% seen just once and about 3.3% held by the top ten. The material sequenced was peripheral blood. These receptors came from a human donor with melanoma.

The chain has TRBV4-2 and TRBJ1-3; D call uncertain. The germline gives CDR1 LGHNA, CDR2 YNFKEQ. CDR3 size: 17 residues. Trimming cost V 1 base and J 0 bases, with 13 bases left between them. The CDR3 DNA sequence: TGTGCCAGCAGCCAAGCAACCAAGTTAGACTCTGGAAACACCATATATTTT. This gives the protein CASSQATKLDSGNTIYF.

This clone has just one count. This sequence joins TRBV6-5 and TRBJ2-5; D is undetermined. The V gene lost 2 bases and the J gene lost 2 bases, with 12 bases spanning the gap. CDR3 length: 15 amino acids. CDR1 is MNHEY and CDR2 is SVGAGI in the germline V gene. Here the CDR3 reads CASSYLQELQETQYF. Written as DNA, the CDR3 is TGTGCCAGCAGTTACCTTCAGGAGCTACAAGAGACCCAGTACTTC.

The chain carries TRBV4-3 and TRBJ1-1; no clear D gene. The CDR3 contains 15 residues. Trimming removed 3 bases at V and 1 base at J, with 12 bases between. Germline CDR1 LGHNA, CDR2 YSLEER. The CDR3 DNA reads as TGCGCCAGCAGCCAGACACTACAGCCGAACACTGAAGCTTTCTTT. It codes for CASSQTLQPNTEAFF.

J is TRBJ2-7 and V is TRBV4-1; D gene unclear. Germline CDR1 reads MGHRA; CDR2 reads YSYEKL. The germline V and J ends were trimmed by 1 base and 0 bases, with 7 bases remaining between them. The CDR3 has 14 residues. The CDR3 region is CASSQGHDSYEQYF. CDR3 nucleotide sequence: TGCGCCAGCAGCCAAGGTCATGACTCCTACGAGCAGTACTTC.

The chain recombines TRBV2 with TRBJ2-7, with no clear D. Trimming shortened V by 10 bases and J by 3 bases, and 16 bases separated the two germline ends. Germline V gives CDR1 SNHLY, CDR2 FYNNEI. The CDR3 is 13 amino acids. The CDR3, as DNA: TGTGCCACAGAACGGCAACCCCTCTACGAGCAGTACTTC. Amino acid sequence: CATERQPLYEQYF.

This chain uses TRBV9 with TRBJ2-1; D unresolved. The CDR3 has 14 amino acids. The germline V gene has CDR1 SGDLS and CDR2 YYNGEE. V shed 1 base and J shed 0 bases, with 5 bases lying between them. The CDR3 spells CASSVISSYNEQFF. The CDR3 coding sequence is TGTGCCAGCAGCGTAATTAGCTCCTACAATGAGCAGTTCTTC.

V and J are TRBV18 and TRBJ2-7; 9 positions match TRBD1. The CDR3 is made up of 15 amino acids. Germline V CDR1 and CDR2: KGHSH, LQKENI. Trimming took 3 bases from V and 2 from J; bases not matched to a gene: 5. The CDR3 protein is CASSPTQGATYEQYF. The CDR3 DNA is TGTGCCAGCTCACCGACACAGGGGGCAACCTACGAGCAGTACTTC. Supplemented by reference TRBV18 and TRBJ2-7, the full variable domain reads NAGVMQNPRHLVRRRGQEARLRCSPMKGHSHVYWYRQLPEEGLKFMVYLQKENIIDESGMPKERFSAEFPKEGPSILRIQQVVRGDSAAYFCASSPTQGATYEQYFGPGTRLTVT.

The DNA for the CDR3 is TGTGCCAGCAGTATCTTCCCGGGACAGGGGGCTGTAGAGACCCAGTACTTC. Translating it yields CASSIFPGQGAVETQYF. V and J are TRBV27 and TRBJ2-5; 12 positions agree with TRBD1. V trimming: 5 bases; J trimming: 4 bases; junction bases outside the gene matches: 11. The CDR3 has 17 residues. Germline CDR1 is MNHEY and CDR2 is SMNVEV (reference sequence).

This rearrangement joins TRBV6-5 to TRBJ1-3; TRBD1 might be the D (5 bases). Germline V CDR1 and CDR2: MNHEY, SVGAGI. Trimming stripped 6 bases from V and 0 bases from J, with 12 bases between. The CDR3 is made up of 15 amino acids. CDR3 protein: CASSRGRRSGNTIYF. The DNA of the CDR3 is TGTGCCAGCAGCCGGGGACGCCGCTCTGGAAACACCATATATTTT.